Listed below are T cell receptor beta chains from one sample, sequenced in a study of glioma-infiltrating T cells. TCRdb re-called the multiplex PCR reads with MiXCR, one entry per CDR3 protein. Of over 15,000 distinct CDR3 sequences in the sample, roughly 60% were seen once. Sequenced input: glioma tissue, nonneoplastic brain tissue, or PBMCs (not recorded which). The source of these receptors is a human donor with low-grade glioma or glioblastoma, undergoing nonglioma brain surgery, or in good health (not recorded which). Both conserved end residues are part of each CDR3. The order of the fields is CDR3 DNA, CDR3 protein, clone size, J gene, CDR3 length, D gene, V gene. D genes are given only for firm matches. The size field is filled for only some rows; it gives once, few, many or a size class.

TGTGCCAGCAGTGAGGCAGGGGGCTGGAATGAGCAGTTCTTC	CASSEAGGWNEQFF	NA	TRBJ2-1	14	TRBD1	TRBV7-2
TGCAGTGCTCGCGACAGCATCTCTGGAAACACCATATATTTT	CSARDSISGNTIYF	NA	TRBJ1-3	14	NA	TRBV20-1
TGTGCCAGCAGTCTCGACACCTATGGCTACACCTTC	CASSLDTYGYTF	NA	TRBJ1-2	12	NA	TRBV6-2/TRBV6-3
TGTGCCAGCAGGAAGGACAGGGATGATGGCTACACCTTC	CASRKDRDDGYTF	few	TRBJ1-2	13	TRBD1	TRBV2
TGTGCCAGCAGGATCTCCTACGAGCAGTACTTC	CASRISYEQYF	medium-sized	TRBJ2-7	11	NA	TRBV6-2/TRBV6-3
TGCAGTGCTAGGGCAGGCGGACTAGGGTCAAATGAGCAGTTCTTC	CSARAGGLGSNEQFF	NA	TRBJ2-1	15	TRBD2	TRBV20-1
TGTGCCAGCAGCTTAGGCTCGCCCAATGAGCAGTTCTTC	CASSLGSPNEQFF	many	TRBJ2-1	13	NA	TRBV7-2
TGCAGTGCCATGGACGGTCGTAGCAATCAGCCCCAGCATTTT	CSAMDGRSNQPQHF	NA	TRBJ1-5	14	NA	TRBV20-1
TGTGCCAGCAGCCAAGATCGTAGCACAGATACGCAGTATTTT	CASSQDRSTDTQYF	NA	TRBJ2-3	14	NA	TRBV4-2
TGTGCCAGCAGTGGAACCCAGCTAAGGCTCTATGGCTACACCTTC	CASSGTQLRLYGYTF	NA	TRBJ1-2	15	NA	TRBV28
TGCAGCGTTCGAGGGGGGCACCCCAATCAGCCCCAGCATTTT	CSVRGGHPNQPQHF	few	TRBJ1-5	14	NA	TRBV20-1
TGTGCCAGCAGTGAGGAGTTAGGAGGCAATCAGCCCCAGCATTTT	CASSEELGGNQPQHF	once	TRBJ1-5	15	NA	TRBV28
TGTGCCAGCAGTGGTACTGGCTTGTCCCCCCCCGATGAGCAGTTCTTC	CASSGTGLSPPDEQFF	NA	TRBJ2-1	16	NA	TRBV6-1
TGCAGTGCCAAACGGGACATGAATTCACCCCTCCACTTT	CSAKRDMNSPLHF	NA	TRBJ1-6	13	NA	TRBV20-1
TGCAGTGCTAGCCCCGAAGTATACCAGGGAGCGCACACCGGGGAGCTGTTTTTT	CSASPEVYQGAHTGELFF	NA	TRBJ2-2	18	NA	TRBV20-1
TGCAGTGCTGTTCACATGAACACTGAAGCTTTCTTT	CSAVHMNTEAFF	NA	TRBJ1-1	12	NA	TRBV20-1
TGTGCCAGCAGCCAAGTAGGGGCCAGAATCTACAATGAGCAGTTCTTC	CASSQVGARIYNEQFF	many	TRBJ2-1	16	NA	TRBV14
TGCAGTGCCATGCGTTTGGCTAGCGGGACCTCTAGCTCCTACAATGAGCAGTTCTTC	CSAMRLASGTSSSYNEQFF	NA	TRBJ2-1	19	TRBD2	TRBV20-1
TGTGCCAGCAGTTTATCTATAGCGACAGTCTACAATGAGCAGTTCTTC	CASSLSIATVYNEQFF	NA	TRBJ2-1	16	NA	TRBV28
TGTGCCAGCGGACCCTACAGGGACGGAGAGAAACTGTTTTTT	CASGPYRDGEKLFF	NA	TRBJ1-4	14	NA	TRBV28
TGCAGTGCTACCTTCAGGCGGATGAACACTGAAGCTTTCTTT	CSATFRRMNTEAFF	NA	TRBJ1-1	14	NA	TRBV20-1
TGTGCCAGCAGTTACCTCCTAGCGGGGGCCTACGAGCAGTACTTC	CASSYLLAGAYEQYF	NA	TRBJ2-7	15	TRBD2	TRBV6-6
TGCGCCAGCAGCCAAGAATCGGGACCCTACGAGCAGTACTTC	CASSQESGPYEQYF	many	TRBJ2-7	14	NA	TRBV4-3
TGTGCCAGCAGTACAGCTAGCTCCTACAATGAGCAGTTCTTC	CASSTASSYNEQFF	once	TRBJ2-1	14	NA	TRBV6-1
TGTGCCAGCAGCCCTAAGACAGCCTTACTGAACACTGAAGCTTTCTTT	CASSPKTALLNTEAFF	few	TRBJ1-1	16	NA	TRBV7-9
TGTGCCAGCAGTTGGACAGGGGGCTGCTACGGCTACACCTTC	CASSWTGGCYGYTF	NA	TRBJ1-2	14	TRBD1	TRBV6-2/TRBV6-3
TGCAGTGCTAGGAAGGCTAGCGGGATTAACCACGAGCAGTACTTC	CSARKASGINHEQYF	many	TRBJ2-7	15	TRBD2	TRBV20-1